This record concerns one TCR beta chain sequence. No antigen is known for it. These data originate in a study of cytomegalovirus exposure and HLA in healthy donors. Primers included in the PCR were 60 Vbeta and 13 Jbeta primers. Data came from immunoSEQ multiplex PCR; TCRdb stores just in-frame clones and leaves some out. The sample holds more than 85,000 clones, 78% seen once. CDR1 is SGHRS, CDR2 YFSETQ, per germline. CDR3 length: 15 amino acids. V shed 0 bases, J shed 4 bases, and the junction held 1 base outside the gene matches. Participants comprised healthy donors of bone marrow. Study-wide points: No immune exposure information besides CMV serostatus was available. Highest at DRB1 and lowest at HLA-C, TCR association rates differed among HLA loci in a later analysis. An assumption of roughly uniform sequencing depth across donors underlay the presence/absence analyses.

The receptor's source is a man younger than 40 in good health and CMV-seronegative. Material: PBMCs. The genes are TRBV5-1 and TRBJ2-1, with 10 bases fitting TRBD1. The CDR3 spells CASSLEGQGYNEQFF. CDR3 sequence (DNA): TGCGCCAGCAGCTTGGAGGGACAGGGGTACAATGAGCAGTTCTTC.